The T cell receptor beta chain described here comes from a study of cytomegalovirus exposure and HLA in healthy donors. The CDR3 contains 16 residues. The germline V gene encodes CDR1 SGHVS and CDR2 FQNEAQ. Trimming took 7 bases from V and 1 from J; bases not matched to a gene: 10. This clone appeared a single time. Its target is not known. General study findings and limits: Reports indicate that TCR beta sequences accurately predicted the HLA-A and HLA-B alleles of most subjects. Cytomegalovirus status was reportedly diagnosed by the classifier with high specificity and sensitivity. Most of the CMV-associated TCR beta chains (in a later analysis) appeared to be HLA-restricted.

The primer mix had 60 Vbeta and 13 Jbeta primers. Assay: immunoSEQ multiplex PCR; the TCRdb copy retains only in-frame clones and omits some. The data hold under 200,000 clones, with more than 65% observed a single time. The sequence was collected from a woman aged 45-59 years in good health and CMV-seronegative. This chain joins TRBV7-8 and TRBJ2-5; 9 bases fit TRBD2. The specimen was PBMCs. In nucleotides, the CDR3 is TGTGCCAGCAACCCCGGCGGGGGGGTTGGCCAAGAGACCCAGTACTTC. Protein: CASNPGGGVGQETQYF.